The 30 T cell receptor beta chains reported below all come from one sample, sequenced in a study of cytomegalovirus exposure and HLA in healthy donors. Profiling relied on immunoSEQ multiplex PCR, and the TCRdb table lists in-frame clones only, not all of them. The sample has 150,000 to 200,000 clones; approximately 90% are singletons. The sample consisted of PBMCs. Every receptor here comes from a woman in her twenties or thirties in good health and CMV-seronegative.

The chain combines TRBV13 with TRBJ2-1; the D is unclear. Germline CDR1 reads PRHDT; CDR2 reads FYEKMQ (reference sequence). There are 10 residues in the CDR3. V was clipped by 5 bases and J by 8 bases, with 4 bases between them. This CDR3 reads CASSPYEQFF. In nucleotides, the CDR3 is TGTGCCAGCAGCCCTTATGAGCAGTTCTTC. The full variable domain, completed using reference TRBV13 and TRBJ2-1, is AAGVIQSPRHLIKEKRETATLKCYPIPRHDTVYWYQQGPGQDPQFLISFYEKMQSDKGSIPDRFSAQQFSDYHSELNMSSLELGDSALYFCASSPYEQFFGPGTRLTVL.

The rearrangement joins TRBV4-1 to TRBJ2-2, with TRBD2 identical over 11 bases. CDR1 is MGHRA, CDR2 YSYEKL, per germline. The CDR3 extends over 17 amino acids. J was trimmed by 3 bases and V by 4 bases; bases with no gene match: 7. CDR3 bases: TGCGCCAGCAGCCCATCTCTAGCGGGGGGCTACACCGGGGAGCTGTTTTTT. Encoded protein: CASSPSLAGGYTGELFF.

This rearrangement joins TRBV9 to TRBJ1-3; D call uncertain. The germline V gene has CDR1 SGDLS and CDR2 YYNGEE. The CDR3 loop spans 15 amino acids. V was clipped by 0 bases and J by 0 bases, with 7 bases between them. CDR3 loop: CASSVATGSGNTIYF. The CDR3 bases are TGTGCCAGCAGCGTAGCAACGGGCTCTGGAAACACCATATATTTT.

The chain couples TRBV7-6 to TRBJ2-6; 11 nucleotides align to TRBD2. CDR1 SGHVS and CDR2 FNYEAQ come from the germline V gene. V dropped 3 bases and J dropped 0; count of bases not matched to a gene: 1. This CDR3 is built from 17 residues. The CDR3 sequence is CASSFSGGASGANVLTF. The CDR3 region has the DNA TGTGCCAGCAGCTTTAGCGGGGGGGCCTCTGGGGCCAACGTCCTGACTTTC.

J is TRBJ2-7 and V is TRBV14; 15 bases are shared with TRBD2. V lost 4 bases, J lost 0 bases, and 10 bases stayed unmatched. The CDR3 sequence is 19 residues long. Germline CDR1 is SGHDN and CDR2 is FVKESK. CDR3 DNA: TGTGCCAGCAGCCTCAATCCGGGACTAGCGGGGGGCAGCTCCTACGAGCAGTACTTC. Amino acids: CASSLNPGLAGGSSYEQYF. The full variable domain, completed using reference TRBV14 and TRBJ2-7, is EAGVTQFPSHSVIEKGQTVTLRCDPISGHDNLYWYRRVMGKEIKFLLHFVKESKQDESGMPNNRFLAERTGGTYSTLKVQPAELEDSGVYFCASSLNPGLAGGSSYEQYFGPGTRLTVT.

The V and J genes are TRBV5-1 and TRBJ2-2; TRBD1 matches 8 bases. The CDR3 runs 15 residues. From germline, CDR1 is SGHRS and CDR2 YFSETQ. After removal of 4 bases from V and 11 bases from J, the junction contained 13 bases not matched to a gene. The CDR3 sequence: CASSQAITGQGELFF. Written as DNA, the CDR3 is TGCGCCAGCAGCCAGGCCATTACCGGACAGGGTGAGCTGTTTTTT.

The table lists this clone with a count of one. V and J are TRBV25-1 and TRBJ2-7, with TRBD1 as a possible D gene (5 bases). Germline-derived CDR1 and CDR2 are MGHDK and SYGVNS. This CDR3 has 17 residues. The germline V and J ends were trimmed by 3 bases and 0 bases, with 18 bases remaining between them. CDR3 residues: CASSDRSTTDYSYEQYF. The CDR3 nucleotides are TGTGCCAGCAGTGACAGGTCCACGACAGATTACTCCTACGAGCAGTACTTC.

In its sample, this clone was seen a few times. The genes are TRBV9 and TRBJ1-5, with TRBD1 identical over 10 bases. This CDR3 has 15 residues. V gave up 4 bases and J gave up 6 bases; unmatched junction bases: 7. Looked up from germline, CDR1 is SGDLS and CDR2 is YYNGEE. CDR3 in DNA: TGTGCCAGCAGCCCGACAGGGGGCCCCAGTCAGCCCCAGCATTTT. Its protein is CASSPTGGPSQPQHF. Based on the CDR3 plus reference TRBV9 and TRBJ1-5, the full variable domain is DSGVTQTPKHLITATGQRVTLRCSPRSGDLSVYWYQQSLDQGLQFLIQYYNGEERAKGNILERFSAQQFPDLHSELNLSSLELGDSALYFCASSPTGGPSQPQHFGDGTRLSIL.

The genes are TRBV29-1 and TRBJ1-1, with D possibly matching TRBD1 (5 bases). This CDR3 comprises 12 residues. V was clipped by 4 bases and J by 7 bases, with 13 bases between them. Germline CDR1 is SQVTM and CDR2 is ANQGSEA. The CDR3 sequence: CSVGRRTLEAFF. CDR3 DNA sequence: TGCAGCGTTGGCCGTAGGACACTTGAAGCTTTCTTT.

This chain links TRBV10-3 with TRBJ1-2; 11 bases agree with TRBD1. The germline CDR1 and CDR2 sequences are ENHRY and SYGVKD. This CDR3 is built from 15 residues. V shed 0 bases and J 5 bases; nucleotides not matched to a gene: 2. The CDR3 DNA follows: TGTGCCATCAGTGAGTCCGGGACAGGGGGATATGGCTACACCTTC. Encoded protein: CAISESGTGGYGYTF.

The gene calls are TRBV5-6 and TRBJ1-2, with a weak D call TRBD1 (5 bases). Trimming pared 2 bases from V and 4 bases from J, leaving 9 bases between. In germline, CDR1 is SGHDT, CDR2 YYEEEE. This CDR3 has 13 amino acids. CDR3 protein: CASSFSGIYGYTF. In DNA, the CDR3 is TGTGCCAGCAGCTTTTCAGGGATCTATGGCTACACCTTC. The whole variable domain, remainder taken from reference TRBV5-6 and TRBJ1-2, is DAGVTQSPTHLIKTRGQQVTLRCSPKSGHDTVSWYQQALGQGPQFIFQYYEEEERQRGNFPDRFSGHQFPNYSSELNVNALLLGDSALYLCASSFSGIYGYTFGSGTRLTVV.

The chain joins TRBV9 to TRBJ2-3, with TRBD2 identical over 10 bases. CDR1 is SGDLS, CDR2 YYNGEE, per germline. The CDR3 loop spans 15 amino acids. Losses at the gene ends were 0 bases for V and 13 bases for J; bases not matched to a gene: 11. Written as DNA, the CDR3 is TGTGCCAGCAGCGTAGACCCCTCGGGACTAGCGCTTAAGTATTTT. Protein: CASSVDPSGLALKYF.

The chain combines TRBV18 with TRBJ1-2; 8 bases fit TRBD1. The J segment lost 2 bases and the V segment lost 6 bases, leaving 8 bases of the junction unmatched. The germline CDR1 and CDR2 sequences are KGHSH and LQKENI. CDR3 length: 15 amino acids. The DNA for the CDR3 is TGTGCCAGCTCGCCGACAGGGGCCCTCAACTATGGCTACACCTTC. It is translated as CASSPTGALNYGYTF.

The chain combines TRBV6-1 with TRBJ1-4; 7 bases map to TRBD1. V was pared by 2 bases and J by 5 bases, with 11 bases of the junction left unmatched. The CDR3 covers 17 residues. The germline V gene has CDR1 MNHNS and CDR2 SASEGT. CDR3 protein: CASSEKLGQRRNEKLFF. The DNA of the CDR3 is TGTGCCAGCAGTGAAAAACTGGGACAGAGGAGAAATGAAAAACTGTTTTTT.

The genes are TRBV7-2 and TRBJ1-2; D is undetermined. The germline CDR1 and CDR2 sequences are SGHTA and FQGNSA. This CDR3 spans 15 amino acids. The germline V and J ends were trimmed by 3 bases and 3 bases, with 14 bases remaining between them. The CDR3 nucleotides read TGTGCCAGCAGCTTTTCGGGGTTGATAGACTATGGCTACACCTTC. Protein sequence: CASSFSGLIDYGYTF.

The rearrangement links TRBV11-2 to TRBJ1-2, with D possibly matching TRBD1 (5 bases). CDR3 length: 15 residues. The V end lost 0 bases, the J end lost 0 bases, and 8 bases lay between the germline ends. Germline CDR1 reads SGHAT; CDR2 reads FQNNGV. CDR3 protein: CASSLEWGANYGYTF. Here the CDR3 DNA reads TGTGCCAGCAGCTTAGAATGGGGGGCTAACTATGGCTACACCTTC.

The chain combines TRBV7-2 with TRBJ2-7; TRBD1 aligns across 7 bases. The length of the CDR3 is 15 residues. The junction had 5 bases not matched to a gene; V was cut back by 2 bases and J by 1 base. Looked up from germline, CDR1 is SGHTA and CDR2 is FQGNSA. The CDR3 protein is CASSLPGQASYEQYF. DNA for the CDR3: TGTGCCAGCAGCTTACCCGGACAGGCGTCCTACGAGCAGTACTTC.

The rearrangement joins TRBV5-6 to TRBJ2-5, with D maybe TRBD1 (6 bases). V was clipped by 4 bases and J by 5 bases, with 15 bases between them. The CDR3 has 14 residues. The germline gives CDR1 SGHDT, CDR2 YYEEEE. CDR3 in amino acids: CASSPLTGGETQYF. CDR3 DNA sequence: TGTGCCAGCAGCCCACTGACAGGCGGGGAGACCCAGTACTTC.

The chain couples TRBV7-9 to TRBJ2-5; 11 bases match TRBD1. V shed 5 bases and J 5 bases; nucleotides not matched to a gene: 13. The CDR3 has 17 residues. Germline CDR1 and CDR2: SEHNR and FQNEAQ (reference sequence). The CDR3 sequence: CASSQQLWDRGGETQYF. The CDR3 nucleotides read TGTGCCAGCAGCCAGCAGCTCTGGGACAGGGGGGGGGAGACCCAGTACTTC.

This clone turned up a few times. The chain carries TRBV6-1 and TRBJ2-2, with D possibly matching TRBD2 (6 bases). CDR1 is MNHNS and CDR2 is SASEGT in the germline V gene. V shed 6 bases and J shed 3 bases, with 11 bases lying between them. The CDR3 is 14 residues long. The CDR3 is CASSTSSDTGELFF. As DNA, the CDR3 is TGTGCCAGCAGCACTAGCTCGGACACCGGGGAGCTGTTTTTT.

This clone was picked up many times. The chain uses TRBV19 and TRBJ2-5; 9 bases match TRBD2. CDR3 size: 12 residues. Germline V gene data show CDR1 as LNHDA and CDR2 as SQIVND (reference sequence). Trimming cost V 11 bases and J 4 bases; bases outside gene matches: 5. CDR3 loop: CAAGTSRETQYF. CDR3 DNA: TGTGCCGCAGGGACTAGCAGAGAGACCCAGTACTTC.

The chain joins TRBV6-1 to TRBJ1-1, with 8 positions matching TRBD1. The V segment lost 7 bases and the J segment 6 bases; nucleotides outside the gene matches: 10. In germline, CDR1 is MNHNS, CDR2 SASEGT. The CDR3 runs 14 residues. CDR3 DNA sequence: TGTGCCAGCACCAACAGGGGGATATACCCTGAAGCTTTCTTT. It encodes CASTNRGIYPEAFF.

The V gene is TRBV5-1, the J gene TRBJ2-6; possible D gene TRBD2, 5 bases. The V gene's germline CDR1 is SGHRS and CDR2 YFSETQ. V lost 7 bases and J lost 1, with 18 bases in between. The CDR3 covers 17 residues. The CDR3 reads CASADGKQFSGANVLTF. The CDR3 coding sequence is TGCGCCAGCGCGGACGGGAAACAATTTTCTGGGGCCAACGTCCTGACTTTC.

The CDR3 sequence: CASSYPDRGNSPLHF. Here the CDR3 DNA reads TGTGCCAGCAGTTACCCTGACAGGGGGAATTCACCCCTCCACTTT. This chain links TRBV6-6 with TRBJ1-6, with 9 bases that match TRBD1. Germline lookup yields CDR1 MNHNY and CDR2 SVGAGI (reference sequence). This CDR3 region has 15 residues. The junction had 3 bases not matched to a gene; V was cut back by 2 bases and J by 7 bases.

The V and J genes are TRBV6-5 and TRBJ2-7; 10 positions match TRBD2. Trimming at V came to 5 bases and at J to 0 bases, leaving 4 bases not matched to a gene. The CDR3 is 15 amino acids. CDR1 is MNHEY, CDR2 SVGAGI, per germline. The CDR3 DNA reads as TGTGCCAGCAGTCAGTCTAGCGGGGGCTCCTACGAGCAGTACTTC. It yields the protein CASSQSSGGSYEQYF.

The V call is TRBV7-9, the J call TRBJ2-3; the D gene is possibly TRBD1 (7 bases). The V gene lost 3 bases and the J gene lost 3 bases, with 13 bases spanning the gap. CDR3 length: 15 amino acids. Germline V gene lookup returns CDR1 SEHNR and CDR2 FQNEAQ (reference sequence). The CDR3 DNA reads TGTGCCAGCAGCTTGCGCCAGGGGGGTACAGATACGCAGTATTTT. Its protein is CASSLRQGGTDTQYF.

The chain couples TRBV27 to TRBJ2-3; D gene ambiguous. The CDR3 sequence is 14 residues long. The germline V gene encodes CDR1 MNHEY and CDR2 SMNVEV (reference sequence). V lost 6 bases and J 0 bases, leaving 10 bases between the germline ends. CDR3 coding DNA: TGTGCCAGCAGCAGCGAAGGTAGCACAGATACGCAGTATTTT. It encodes CASSSEGSTDTQYF.

This chain joins TRBV2 and TRBJ2-1; possibly TRBD2 for D (6 bases). This CDR3 is built from 15 residues. V lost 8 bases, J lost 3 bases, and 17 bases lay in between. The germline gives CDR1 SNHLY, CDR2 FYNNEI. The CDR3 is CASRLPGLNYNEQFF. The CDR3 DNA reads as TGTGCCAGCCGCCTTCCGGGACTTAACTACAATGAGCAGTTCTTC.

This sequence joins TRBV4-3 and TRBJ1-1, with D hard to call. Per germline, CDR1 LGHNA and CDR2 YSLEER. V was cut by 3 bases and J by 3 bases, with 14 bases left in between. CDR3 length equals 15 residues. The CDR3 DNA is TGCGCCAGCAGCCAGAACCTCCAGGCAGACACTGAAGCTTTCTTT. Residues: CASSQNLQADTEAFF.

J is TRBJ1-1 and V is TRBV5-1, with TRBD1 matching 9 bases. The CDR3 contains 16 residues. The V segment lost 1 base and the J segment 4 bases; nucleotides outside the gene matches: 8. Germline assignment: CDR1 SGHRS and CDR2 YFSETQ. In DNA form, the CDR3 reads TGCGCCAGCAGCTTGAACAGGGGGCAGCCGGGCACTGAAGCTTTCTTT. This sequence encodes CASSLNRGQPGTEAFF.